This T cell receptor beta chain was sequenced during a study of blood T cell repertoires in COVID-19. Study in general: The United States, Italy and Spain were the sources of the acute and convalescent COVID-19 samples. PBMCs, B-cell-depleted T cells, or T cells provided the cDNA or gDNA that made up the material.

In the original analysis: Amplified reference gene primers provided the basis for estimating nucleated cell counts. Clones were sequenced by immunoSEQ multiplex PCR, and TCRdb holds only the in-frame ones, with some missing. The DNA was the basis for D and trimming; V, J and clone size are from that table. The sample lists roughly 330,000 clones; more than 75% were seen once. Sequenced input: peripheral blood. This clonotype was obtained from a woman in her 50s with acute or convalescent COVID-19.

The CDR3 loop is CAPGGEDYGYTF. The CDR3, as DNA: TGTGCCCCGGGGGGTGAAGACTATGGCTACACCTTC. The chain carries TRBV9 and TRBJ1-2; weak D call: TRBD1 (5 bases). Germline loops: CDR1 SGDLS, CDR2 YYNGEE. This CDR3 is 12 amino acids long. V was clipped by 10 bases and J by 3 bases, with 13 bases between them.